The 20 T cell receptor beta chains listed next were all sequenced from one sample in a study of blood T cell repertoires in COVID-19. Generated by immunoSEQ multiplex PCR, the TCRdb table keeps only in-frame clones and is missing some. The profile shows around 19,000 clones, about 86% of them singletons. The sample taken for sequencing was peripheral blood. The receptors were sampled from a human donor in a cohort sampled during active COVID-19.

J is TRBJ1-4 and V is TRBV29-1; 7 nucleotides agree with TRBD1. CDR1 is SQVTM, CDR2 ANQGSEA, per germline. The CDR3 consists of 13 residues. With 7 bases clipped from V and 6 bases from J, the junction kept 8 bases outside the gene matches. The CDR3 DNA reads TGCAGCGCAATCCAGGGGGGAGATGAAAAACTGTTTTTT. It is translated as CSAIQGGDEKLFF.

The V gene is TRBV7-2, the J gene TRBJ2-1; TRBD1 matches at 12 bases. With 3 bases clipped from V and 14 bases from J, the junction kept 8 bases outside the gene matches. The CDR3 totals 14 residues. Germline CDR1 SGHTA, CDR2 FQGNSA. The CDR3 DNA follows: TGTGCCAGCAGCTTGGCGGGACAGGGGGCTGTTGAGTTCTTC. It is translated as CASSLAGQGAVEFF.

The genes are TRBV30 and TRBJ2-5; 9 bases match TRBD1. CDR1 is GTSNPN, CDR2 SVGIG, per germline (reference sequence). There are 15 residues in the CDR3. V lost 1 base and J lost 4; bases outside the gene matches: 7. This CDR3 reads CAWSAGQGSGETQYF. As DNA, the CDR3 is TGTGCCTGGAGTGCAGGACAGGGGAGTGGAGAGACCCAGTACTTC.

This chain connects TRBV9 to TRBJ2-1; D not certain. Looked up from germline, CDR1 is SGDLS and CDR2 is YYNGEE. The CDR3 covers 17 residues. Trimming stripped 0 bases from V and 0 bases from J, with 13 bases between. This CDR3 is CASSVGLIESSYNEQFF. CDR3 in DNA: TGTGCCAGCAGCGTAGGGTTGATAGAGAGCTCCTACAATGAGCAGTTCTTC.

This rearrangement joins TRBV28 to TRBJ2-1, with 8 bases that match TRBD1. V was clipped by 6 bases and J by 1 base; unmatched bases: 2. The CDR3 spans 14 residues. Germline CDR1 and CDR2: MDHEN and SYDVKM. DNA of the CDR3: TGTGCCAGCAGAACAGGGGGATCCTACAATGAGCAGTTCTTC. It specifies CASRTGGSYNEQFF.

The chain couples TRBV27 to TRBJ1-1, with D perhaps TRBD1 (6 bases). Germline V gene lookup returns CDR1 MNHEY and CDR2 SMNVEV (reference sequence). The CDR3 has 14 amino acids. V lost 5 bases, J lost 0 bases, and 10 bases lay in between. The CDR3 loop reads CASSRQALNTEAFF. As DNA, the CDR3 is TGTGCCAGCAGTAGACAGGCCCTGAACACTGAAGCTTTCTTT.

The chain couples TRBV7-2 to TRBJ2-1, with 12 bases aligning to TRBD1. The CDR3 extends over 16 amino acids. The V gene end was trimmed by 6 bases and the J gene end by 6 bases; junction bases not matched to a gene: 9. The V gene's germline CDR1 is SGHTA and CDR2 FQGNSA. DNA for the CDR3: TGTGCCAGCAGTTCCGCCCGGGACAGGGGGCGCAATGAGCAGTTCTTC. Its protein is CASSSARDRGRNEQFF.

This rearrangement joins TRBV3-1 (or the pseudogene TRBV3-2) to TRBJ1-4; 7 nucleotides align to TRBD1. The germline gives CDR1 LGHDT, CDR2 YNNKEL (reference sequence). V lost 4 bases and J lost 10; bases outside the gene matches: 3. This CDR3 is built from 12 residues. For the CDR3, the DNA is TGTGCCAGCAGCCCCTCAGGGGGAAAACTGTTTTTT. Protein sequence: CASSPSGGKLFF.

The chain combines TRBV18 with TRBJ1-1; 7 bases are shared with TRBD1. With V trimmed by 3 bases and J by 6 bases, 4 bases remained unmatched. CDR1 is KGHSH and CDR2 is LQKENI in the germline V gene. The CDR3 runs 13 residues. The CDR3 coding sequence is TGTGCCAGCTCACCCGACAGGGAGGCTGAAGCTTTCTTT. Protein sequence: CASSPDREAEAFF.

The chain links TRBV5-8 to TRBJ2-7; 11 bases map to TRBD2. This CDR3 has 15 amino acids. The germline gives CDR1 SGHTS, CDR2 YDEGEE. V was clipped by 0 bases and J by 5 bases; unmatched bases: 4. The CDR3 region is CASSLGLAGFDEQYF. The CDR3 DNA reads TGTGCCAGCAGCTTGGGACTAGCGGGATTCGACGAGCAGTACTTC.

This clone appeared a single time. The rearrangement joins TRBV25-1 to TRBJ1-3; D not resolved. The CDR3 runs 12 residues. Looked up from germline, CDR1 is MGHDK and CDR2 is SYGVNS. V was clipped by 5 bases and J by 2 bases, with 4 bases between them. The CDR3 loop reads CASSQAGNTIYF. Written as DNA, the CDR3 is TGTGCCAGCAGTCAGGCTGGAAACACCATATATTTT. The full variable domain, completed using reference TRBV25-1 and TRBJ1-3, is EADIYQTPRYLVIGTGKKITLECSQTMGHDKMYWYQQDPGMELHLIHYSYGVNSTEKGDLSSESTVSRIRTEHFPLTLESARPSHTSQYLCASSQAGNTIYFGEGSWLTVV.

This rearrangement joins TRBV15 to TRBJ2-7; 7 bases map to TRBD1. Unmatched junction bases numbered 3, after V lost 1 base and J lost 6 bases. The length of the CDR3 is 13 residues. The germline CDR1 and CDR2 sequences are LNHNV and YYDKDF (reference sequence). The CDR3 bases are TGTGCCACCAGCAGAGGGGGACAGCTCGAGCAGTACTTC. Its translation is CATSRGGQLEQYF.

The J gene is TRBJ2-3, the V gene TRBV9; 7 bases are a match to TRBD2. This CDR3 contains 16 residues. V was pared by 4 bases and J by 3 bases, with 11 bases of the junction left unmatched. Per the germline V gene, CDR1 is SGDLS and CDR2 is YYNGEE. The CDR3 loop reads CASSPGTTLTTDTQYF. Written as DNA, the CDR3 is TGTGCCAGCAGCCCGGGGACTACCCTTACTACAGATACGCAGTATTTT.

The chain couples TRBV7-6 to TRBJ1-4, with 7 bases aligning to TRBD1. J gave up 8 bases and V 2 bases, and 5 bases lay outside the gene matches. CDR1 and CDR2 from the germline V gene are SGHVS and FNYEAQ. The CDR3 is 14 residues long. CDR3 DNA sequence: TGTGCCAGCAGCTTAAGCCAGGGGGGCGAAAAACTGTTTTTT. This translates into CASSLSQGGEKLFF.

The gene calls are TRBV27 and TRBJ1-1, with TRBD1 matching 8 bases. Germline trimming cut 2 bases from V and 3 bases from J; bases unmatched to any gene: 8. CDR3 length equals 16 residues. Germline CDR1 MNHEY, CDR2 SMNVEV (reference sequence). For the CDR3, the DNA is TGTGCCAGCAGTTTAGAGGGGACAGGAGGAGACACTGAAGCTTTCTTT. Translation gives CASSLEGTGGDTEAFF.

The gene calls are TRBV6-4 and TRBJ1-1, with D tentatively TRBD1 (5 bases). Germline V gives CDR1 MRHNA, CDR2 SNTAGT. The CDR3 consists of 14 residues. V lost 6 bases, J lost 2 bases, and 13 bases lay in between. The CDR3 loop is CASRGDSENTEAFF. The CDR3 DNA reads TGTGCCAGCAGAGGGGACTCTGAAAACACTGAAGCTTTCTTT.

The V call is TRBV2, the J call TRBJ2-2, with TRBD2 matching 13 bases. The germline CDR1 and CDR2 sequences are SNHLY and FYNNEI. V trimming: 6 bases; J trimming: 7 bases; junction bases outside the gene matches: 8. The CDR3 runs 16 residues. CDR3 protein: CASRPGTSGTVGELFF. The CDR3 nucleotides read TGTGCCAGCAGACCCGGGACTAGCGGGACTGTCGGGGAGCTGTTTTTT.

The chain combines TRBV5-1 with TRBJ1-1; D is uncertain. The germline V gene has CDR1 SGHRS and CDR2 YFSETQ. The V end was cut by 7 bases, the J end by 6 bases, with 13 bases between. This CDR3 has 12 amino acids. The CDR3, as DNA: TGCGCCAGCGCACGGGGAGAGGCTGAAGCTTTCTTT. Translated, it gives CASARGEAEAFF.

The rearrangement links TRBV19 to TRBJ1-2, with D uncertain. Deletions cut 5 bases from V and 0 bases from J, with 10 bases between. This CDR3 is built from 14 residues. Germline V gives CDR1 LNHDA, CDR2 SQIVND (reference sequence). In DNA form, the CDR3 reads TGTGCCAGTAGTCCGGACTGGCCTAACTATGGCTACACCTTC. Translation: CASSPDWPNYGYTF.

This clone was seen once. This sequence joins TRBV28 and TRBJ2-5, with D possibly being TRBD1 (6 bases). Trimming pared 6 bases from V and 3 bases from J, leaving 11 bases between. Germline CDR1 is MDHEN and CDR2 is SYDVKM. The CDR3 is 13 residues long. For the CDR3, the DNA is TGTGCCAGCAGCCGGGACACCAAAGAGACCCAGTACTTC. The encoded protein is CASSRDTKETQYF.